This is a list of T cell receptor beta chains from one sample in a study of blood T cell repertoires in COVID-19. Clones were sequenced by immunoSEQ multiplex PCR, and TCRdb holds only the in-frame ones, with some missing. The sample yields tens of thousands of clones, about 90% seen once. The sequencing sample was made of peripheral blood. The receptors derive from an elderly woman with acute or convalescent COVID-19. Both conserved end residues are part of each CDR3. D genes are given only for firm matches. Clone size is given for some rows only: seen once, a few or many times, or a class if the clone is expanded.

>NA|TRBV24-1|NA|TRBJ2-5|15
CATSESRTDGETQYF
TGTGCCACCAGTGAAAGTAGGACAGATGGAGAGACCCAGTACTTC
>NA|TRBV30|TRBD1|TRBJ2-2|13
CAWRDRGTGELFF
TGTGCCTGGAGAGACAGGGGAACCGGGGAGCTGTTTTTT
>NA|TRBV5-1|NA|TRBJ2-7|15
CASSLDNLAQGGQYF
TGCGCCAGCAGCTTGGATAACCTTGCCCAGGGCGGGCAGTACTTC
>NA|TRBV6-5|NA|TRBJ1-5|14
CASSIRGGEKPQHF
TGTGCCAGCAGCATCCGAGGGGGGGAGAAGCCCCAGCATTTT
>NA|TRBV7-6|NA|TRBJ1-4|15
CASSLVLGAFEKLFF
TGTGCCAGCAGCTTAGTTCTGGGGGCGTTTGAAAAACTGTTTTTT
>NA|TRBV29-1|TRBD2|TRBJ2-5|16
CSVGLAGGQLQETQYF
TGCAGCGTTGGACTAGCGGGGGGACAGCTACAAGAGACCCAGTACTTC
>NA|TRBV12-5|NA|TRBJ1-3|13
CASGRGGGNTIYF
TGTGCTAGTGGACGAGGGGGAGGAAACACCATATATTTT
>NA|TRBV28|TRBD1|TRBJ2-1|15
CASSSGQGVGNEQFF
TGTGCCAGCAGTTCCGGGCAGGGGGTGGGCAATGAGCAGTTCTTC
>NA|TRBV7-2|NA|TRBJ2-2|13
CASSSQVPGELFF
TGTGCCAGCAGCTCACAGGTCCCCGGGGAGCTGTTTTTT
>NA|TRBV2|NA|TRBJ2-7|13
CASRGAGSYEQYF
TGTGCCAGCAGGGGCGCCGGTTCCTACGAGCAGTACTTC
>NA|TRBV7-2|NA|TRBJ1-1|12
CASSLNNFEAFF
TGTGCCAGCAGCCTGAACAATTTTGAAGCTTTCTTT
>NA|TRBV7-2|TRBD2|TRBJ2-1|16
CASSLVGTSGNNEQFF
TGTGCCAGCAGCTTAGTAGGGACTAGCGGGAATAATGAGCAGTTCTTC
>NA|TRBV29-1|NA|TRBJ1-2|15
CSVDRTASSNYGYTF
TGCAGCGTTGATCGGACAGCAAGTTCTAACTATGGCTACACCTTC
>NA|TRBV7-3|TRBD1|TRBJ2-2|14
CASSTGQAGGELFF
TGTGCCAGCAGCACGGGACAGGCGGGAGGGGAGCTGTTTTTT
>NA|TRBV12-5|NA|TRBJ2-5|18
CASGLFGISTSRGETQYF
TGTGCTAGTGGTTTGTTCGGTATCTCCACCTCAAGGGGGGAGACCCAGTACTTC
>NA|TRBV10-3|NA|TRBJ1-5|14
CAIRSTGGDQPQHF
TGTGCCATCAGGAGCACGGGAGGGGATCAGCCCCAGCATTTT
>once|TRBV5-3|NA|TRBJ1-1|15
CAKPDARGKSTEAFF
TGTGCCAAACCTGACGCCCGGGGGAAGAGCACTGAAGCTTTCTTT